This TCR beta chain derives from a study of T cell responses to AZD1222 COVID-19 vaccine. Notes on the study in general: Spike-wide vaccine-associated CD4 TCRs dominated at 160-218 and 743-854.

In regard to this clone: Its cognate antigen is unknown.

The CDR3 is 14 residues long. Trimming left V 5 bases short and J 6 bases short, with 14 bases between. From germline, CDR1 is SGHTA and CDR2 FQGNSA. Sequenced by immunoSEQ multiplex PCR; TCRdb stores in-frame clones only, minus some. The repertoire includes about 54,000 clones, 80% to 90% of them detected once, and more than 14% sits in the top ten. The TCR comes from an adult who received the AZD1222 COVID-19 vaccine. The sample was peripheral blood, taken 28 days after the second AZD1222 dose. The V gene is TRBV7-2, the J gene TRBJ1-3, with D tentatively TRBD1 (6 bases). The DNA for the CDR3 is TGTGCCAGCAGCCTTGGGGCAGGGGAAAACACCATATATTTT. It is translated as CASSLGAGENTIYF.